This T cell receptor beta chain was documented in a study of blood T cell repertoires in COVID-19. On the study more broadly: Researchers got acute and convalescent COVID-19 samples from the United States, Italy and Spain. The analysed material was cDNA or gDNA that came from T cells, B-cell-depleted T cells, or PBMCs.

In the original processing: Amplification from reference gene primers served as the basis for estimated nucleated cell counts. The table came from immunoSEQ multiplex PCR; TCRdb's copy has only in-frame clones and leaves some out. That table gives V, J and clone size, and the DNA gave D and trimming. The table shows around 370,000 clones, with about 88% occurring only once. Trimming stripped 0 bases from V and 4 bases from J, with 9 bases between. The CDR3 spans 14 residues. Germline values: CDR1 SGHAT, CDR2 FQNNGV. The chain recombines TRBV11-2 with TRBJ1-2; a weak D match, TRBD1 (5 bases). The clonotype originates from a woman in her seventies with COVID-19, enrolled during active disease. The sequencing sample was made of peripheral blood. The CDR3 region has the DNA TGTGCCAGCAGCTTAGAGGGGCGGATCTATGGCTACACCTTC. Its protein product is CASSLEGRIYGYTF.